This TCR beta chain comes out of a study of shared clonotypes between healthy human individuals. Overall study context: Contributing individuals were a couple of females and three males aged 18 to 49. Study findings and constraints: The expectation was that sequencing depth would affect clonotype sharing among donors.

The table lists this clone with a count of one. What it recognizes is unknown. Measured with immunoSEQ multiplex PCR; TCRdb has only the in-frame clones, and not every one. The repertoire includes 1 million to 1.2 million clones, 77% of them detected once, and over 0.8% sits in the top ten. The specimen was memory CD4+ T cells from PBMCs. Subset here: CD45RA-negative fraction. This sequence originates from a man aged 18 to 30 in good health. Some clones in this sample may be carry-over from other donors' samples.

The CDR3: CASSLMGGETQYF. In DNA, the CDR3 is TGTGCCAGCAGCTTGATGGGGGGAGAGACCCAGTACTTC. The chain joins TRBV11-1 to TRBJ2-5; tentative D call: TRBD2 (6 bases). V was pared by 3 bases and J by 4 bases, with 9 bases between. This CDR3 spans 13 amino acids. Germline V lookup: CDR1 SGHAT, CDR2 FQDESV (reference sequence).